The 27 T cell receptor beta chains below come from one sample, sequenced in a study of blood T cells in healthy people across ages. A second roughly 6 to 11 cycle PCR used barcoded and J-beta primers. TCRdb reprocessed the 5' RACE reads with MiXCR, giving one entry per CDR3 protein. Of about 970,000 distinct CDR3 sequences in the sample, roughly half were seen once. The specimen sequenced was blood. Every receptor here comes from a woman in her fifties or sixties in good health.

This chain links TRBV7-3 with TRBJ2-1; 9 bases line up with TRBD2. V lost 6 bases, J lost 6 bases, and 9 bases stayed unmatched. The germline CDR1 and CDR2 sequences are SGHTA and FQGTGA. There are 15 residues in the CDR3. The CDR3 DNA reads TGTGCCAGCAGGAAGGGGACTAGCCGGACCAATGAGCAGTTCTTC. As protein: CASRKGTSRTNEQFF.

CDR3: CASSGGGSGDIQYF. CDR3 bases: TGTGCCAGCAGTGGGGGAGGGTCCGGAGACATTCAGTACTTC. The chain carries TRBV25-1 and TRBJ2-4, with 7 bases lining up with TRBD2. Germline V gene lookup returns CDR1 MGHDK and CDR2 SYGVNS. The CDR3 runs to 14 residues. V gave up 4 bases and J gave up 8 bases; unmatched junction bases: 8.

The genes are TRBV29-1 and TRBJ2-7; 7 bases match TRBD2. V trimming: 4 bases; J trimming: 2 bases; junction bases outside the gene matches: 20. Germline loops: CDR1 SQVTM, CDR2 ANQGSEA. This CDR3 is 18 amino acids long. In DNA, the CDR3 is TGCAGCGTTGCGGGAGGTCGATGGCTAGCGGATAGAGCCTACGAGCAGTACTTC. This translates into CSVAGGRWLADRAYEQYF.

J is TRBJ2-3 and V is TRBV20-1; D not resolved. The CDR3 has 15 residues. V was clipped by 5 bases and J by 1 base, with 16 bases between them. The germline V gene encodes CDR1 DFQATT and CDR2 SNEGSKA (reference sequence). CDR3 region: CSALPPYGRTDTQYF. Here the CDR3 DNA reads TGCAGTGCTTTACCCCCCTACGGCCGCACAGATACGCAGTATTTT.

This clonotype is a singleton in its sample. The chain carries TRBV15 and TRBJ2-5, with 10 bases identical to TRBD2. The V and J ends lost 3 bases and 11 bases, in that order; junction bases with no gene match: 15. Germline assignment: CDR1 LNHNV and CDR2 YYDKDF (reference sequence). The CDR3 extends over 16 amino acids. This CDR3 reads CATSRGLARKYNEQYF. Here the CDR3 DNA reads TGTGCCACCAGCAGGGGACTAGCGCGTAAATACAATGAGCAGTACTTC. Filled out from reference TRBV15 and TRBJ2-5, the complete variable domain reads DAMVIQNPRYQVTQFGKPVTLSCSQTLNHNVMYWYQQKSSQAPKLLFHYYDKDFNNEADTPDNFQSRRPNTSFCFLDIRSPGLGDTAMYLCATSRGLARKYNEQYFGPGTRLLVL.

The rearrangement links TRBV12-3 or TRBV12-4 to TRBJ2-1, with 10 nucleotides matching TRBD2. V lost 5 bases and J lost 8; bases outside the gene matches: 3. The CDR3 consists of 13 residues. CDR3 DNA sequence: TGTGCCAGCAGTGTAAGCGGGAGGGATGAGCAGTTCTTC. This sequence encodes CASSVSGRDEQFF.

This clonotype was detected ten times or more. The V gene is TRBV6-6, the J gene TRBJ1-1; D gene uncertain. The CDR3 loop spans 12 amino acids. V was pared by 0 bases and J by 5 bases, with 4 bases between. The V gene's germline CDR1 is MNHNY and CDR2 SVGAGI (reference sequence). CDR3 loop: CASSYSVTEAFF. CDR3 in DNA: TGTGCCAGCAGTTACTCTGTAACTGAAGCTTTCTTT.

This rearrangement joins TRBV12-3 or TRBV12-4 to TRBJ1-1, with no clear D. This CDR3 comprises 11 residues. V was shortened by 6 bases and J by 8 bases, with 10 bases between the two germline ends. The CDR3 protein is CASSPRDEAFF. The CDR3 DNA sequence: TGTGCCAGCAGCCCAAGAGACGAAGCTTTCTTT.

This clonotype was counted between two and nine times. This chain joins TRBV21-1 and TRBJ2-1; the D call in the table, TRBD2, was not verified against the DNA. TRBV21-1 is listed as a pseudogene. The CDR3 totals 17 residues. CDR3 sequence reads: CASSAPRGLAKGNEQFF. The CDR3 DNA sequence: TGTGCCAGCAGCGCACCACGGGGACTAGCGAAAGGGAATGAGCAGTTCTTC.

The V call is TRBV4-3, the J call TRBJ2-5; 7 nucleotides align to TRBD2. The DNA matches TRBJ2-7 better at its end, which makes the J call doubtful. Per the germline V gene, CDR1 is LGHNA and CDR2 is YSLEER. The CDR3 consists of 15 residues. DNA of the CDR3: TGCGCCAGCAGCCAAGATAGGGGCAGGGAGGGCGAGCAGTACTTC. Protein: CASSQDRGREGEQYF.

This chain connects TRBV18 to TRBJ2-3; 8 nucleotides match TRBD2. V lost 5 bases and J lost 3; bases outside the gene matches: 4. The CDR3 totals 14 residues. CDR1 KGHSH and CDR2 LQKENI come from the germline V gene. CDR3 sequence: CASSKTSATDTQYF. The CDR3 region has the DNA TGTGCCAGCTCAAAGACTAGCGCGACAGATACGCAGTATTTT.

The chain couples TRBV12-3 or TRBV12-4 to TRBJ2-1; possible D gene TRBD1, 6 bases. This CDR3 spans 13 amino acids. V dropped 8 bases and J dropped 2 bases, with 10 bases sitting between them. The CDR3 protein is CASLGATYNEQFF. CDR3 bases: TGTGCCAGCTTGGGGGCGACCTACAATGAGCAGTTCTTC.

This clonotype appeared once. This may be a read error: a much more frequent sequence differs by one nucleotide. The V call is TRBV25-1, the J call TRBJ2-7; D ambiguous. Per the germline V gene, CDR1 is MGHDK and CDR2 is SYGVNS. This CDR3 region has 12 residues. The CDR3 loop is CACSDDSYEQYF. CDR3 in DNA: TGTGCCTGCAGTGACGACTCCTACGAGCAGTACTTC.

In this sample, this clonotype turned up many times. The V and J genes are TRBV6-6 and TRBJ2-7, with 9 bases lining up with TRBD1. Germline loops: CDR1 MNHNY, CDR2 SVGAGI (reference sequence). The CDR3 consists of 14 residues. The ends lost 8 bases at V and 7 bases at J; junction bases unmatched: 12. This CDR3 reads CASASSDRGNEQYF. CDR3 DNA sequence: TGTGCCAGCGCGTCCTCGGACAGGGGCAATGAGCAGTACTTC.

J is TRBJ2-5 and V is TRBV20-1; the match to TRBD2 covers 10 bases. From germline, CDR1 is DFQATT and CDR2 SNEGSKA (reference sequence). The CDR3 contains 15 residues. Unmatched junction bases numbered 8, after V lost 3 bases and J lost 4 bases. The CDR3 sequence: CSASMASGRGETQYF. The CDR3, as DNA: TGCAGTGCTAGTATGGCTAGCGGGAGAGGAGAGACCCAGTACTTC.

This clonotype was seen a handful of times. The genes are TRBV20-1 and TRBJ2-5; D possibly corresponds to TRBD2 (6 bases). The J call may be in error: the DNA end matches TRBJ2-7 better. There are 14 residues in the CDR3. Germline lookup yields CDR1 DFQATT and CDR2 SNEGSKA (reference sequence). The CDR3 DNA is TGCAGTGTTTATAATTATCGGGAGCCCCCCGAGCAGTACTTC. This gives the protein CSVYNYREPPEQYF.

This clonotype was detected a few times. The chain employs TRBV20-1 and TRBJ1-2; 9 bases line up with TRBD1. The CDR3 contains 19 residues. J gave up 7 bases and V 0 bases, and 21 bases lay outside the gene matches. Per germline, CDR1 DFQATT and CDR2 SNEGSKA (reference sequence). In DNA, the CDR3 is TGCAGTGCTAGAGACCCACTGACATGGACAGGGGTGAACCAACTTGGCTACACCTTC. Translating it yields CSARDPLTWTGVNQLGYTF.

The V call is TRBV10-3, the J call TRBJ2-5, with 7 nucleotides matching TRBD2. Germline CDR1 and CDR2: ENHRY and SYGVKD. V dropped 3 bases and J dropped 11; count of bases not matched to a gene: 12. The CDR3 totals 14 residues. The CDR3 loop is CAISDRGAGGEQYF. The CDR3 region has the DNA TGTGCCATCAGTGATCGGGGCGCTGGGGGGGAGCAGTACTTC.

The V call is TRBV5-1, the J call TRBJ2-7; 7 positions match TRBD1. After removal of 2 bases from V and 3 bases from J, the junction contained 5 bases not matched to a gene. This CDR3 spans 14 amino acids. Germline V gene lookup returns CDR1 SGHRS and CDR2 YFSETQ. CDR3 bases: TGCGCCAGCAGCTTACAGGGGTGGGTCTACGAGCAGTACTTC. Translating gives CASSLQGWVYEQYF.

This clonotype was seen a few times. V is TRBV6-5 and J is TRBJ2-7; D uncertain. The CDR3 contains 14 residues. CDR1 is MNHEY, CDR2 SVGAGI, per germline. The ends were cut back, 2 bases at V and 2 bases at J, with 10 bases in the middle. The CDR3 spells CASSYGQLPYEQYF. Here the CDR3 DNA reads TGTGCCAGCAGTTACGGCCAGCTACCCTACGAGCAGTACTTC.

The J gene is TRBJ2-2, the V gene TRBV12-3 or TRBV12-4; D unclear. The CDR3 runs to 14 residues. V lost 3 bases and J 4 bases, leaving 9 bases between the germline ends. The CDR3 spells CASSFLTGTGELFF. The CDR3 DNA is TGTGCCAGCAGTTTCTTAACGGGCACCGGGGAGCTGTTTTTT.

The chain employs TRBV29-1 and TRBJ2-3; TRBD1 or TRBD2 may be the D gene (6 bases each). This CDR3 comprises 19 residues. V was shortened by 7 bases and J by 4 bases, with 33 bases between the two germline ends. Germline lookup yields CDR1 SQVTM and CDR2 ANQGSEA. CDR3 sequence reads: CSAKDRPIWGGKSADTQYF. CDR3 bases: TGCAGCGCAAAAGACAGGCCGATTTGGGGCGGGAAAAGTGCAGATACGCAGTATTTT.

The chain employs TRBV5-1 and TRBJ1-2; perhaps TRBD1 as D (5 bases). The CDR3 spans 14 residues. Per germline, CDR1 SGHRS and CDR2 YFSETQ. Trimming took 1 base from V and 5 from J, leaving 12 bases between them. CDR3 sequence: CASSLWGTRYGYTF. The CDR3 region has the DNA TGCGCCAGCAGCTTGTGGGGCACACGTTATGGCTACACCTTC.

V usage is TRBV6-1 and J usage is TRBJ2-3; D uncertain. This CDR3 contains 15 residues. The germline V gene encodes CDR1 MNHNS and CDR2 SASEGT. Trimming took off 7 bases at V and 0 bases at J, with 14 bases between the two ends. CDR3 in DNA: TGTGCCAGCATATCTTTAGGCAGTAGCACAGATACGCAGTATTTT. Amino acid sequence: CASISLGSSTDTQYF.

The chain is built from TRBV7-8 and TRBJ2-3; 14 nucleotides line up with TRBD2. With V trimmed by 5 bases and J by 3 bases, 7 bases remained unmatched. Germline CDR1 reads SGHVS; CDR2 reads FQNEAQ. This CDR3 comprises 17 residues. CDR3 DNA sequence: TGTGCCAGCAGCCCGGGGACTAGCGGGAGCTATACAGATACGCAGTATTTT. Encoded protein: CASSPGTSGSYTDTQYF.

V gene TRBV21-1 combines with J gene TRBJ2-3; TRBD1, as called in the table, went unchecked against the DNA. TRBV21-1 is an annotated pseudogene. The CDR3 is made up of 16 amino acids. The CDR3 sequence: CASSTAGAPGTDTQYF. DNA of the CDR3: TGTGCCAGCAGCACAGCAGGGGCGCCTGGCACAGATACGCAGTATTTT.

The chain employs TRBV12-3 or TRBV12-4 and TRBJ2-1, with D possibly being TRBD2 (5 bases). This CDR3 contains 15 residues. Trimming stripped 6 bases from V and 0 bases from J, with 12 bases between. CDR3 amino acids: CASSTMGSSYNEQFF. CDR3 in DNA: TGTGCCAGCAGCACCATGGGGAGCTCCTACAATGAGCAGTTCTTC.